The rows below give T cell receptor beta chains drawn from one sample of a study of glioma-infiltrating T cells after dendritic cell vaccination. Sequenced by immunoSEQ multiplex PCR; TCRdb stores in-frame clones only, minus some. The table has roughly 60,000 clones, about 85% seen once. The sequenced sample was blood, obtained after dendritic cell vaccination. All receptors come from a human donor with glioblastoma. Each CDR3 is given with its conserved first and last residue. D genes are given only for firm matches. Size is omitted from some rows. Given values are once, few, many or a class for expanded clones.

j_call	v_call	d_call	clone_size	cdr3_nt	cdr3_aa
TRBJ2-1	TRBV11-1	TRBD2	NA	TGTGCCAGCACCCCGGGGCGGGGGGGCCATGAGCAGTTCTTC	CASTPGRGGHEQFF
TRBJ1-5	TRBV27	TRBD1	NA	TGTGCCAGCAGTTTTATGGGGGACAGGGCACAGCCCCAGCATTTT	CASSFMGDRAQPQHF
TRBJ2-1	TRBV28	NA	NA	TGTGCCAGCAGTTTACTTTCGTTCTACAATGAGCAGTTCTTC	CASSLLSFYNEQFF
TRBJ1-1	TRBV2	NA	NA	TGTGCCAGCAGGGGCCAAGGAGGGAAGAACACTGAAGCTTTCTTT	CASRGQGGKNTEAFF
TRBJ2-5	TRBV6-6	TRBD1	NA	TGTGCCAGCAGTTACTCAGGGACAGGGCTAGAGACCCAGTACTTC	CASSYSGTGLETQYF
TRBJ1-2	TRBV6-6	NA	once	TGTGCCAGCAGTTATGACCCAGGGAATGGCTACACCTTC	CASSYDPGNGYTF
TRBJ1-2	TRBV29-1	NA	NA	TGCAGCGTTATCAGTGTCTCCGGGGGCTACACCTTC	CSVISVSGGYTF
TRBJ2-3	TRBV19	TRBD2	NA	TGTGCCAGTAAACTGACTAGCGGGGGCTCGGCAGGCACAGATACGCAGTATTTT	CASKLTSGGSAGTDTQYF
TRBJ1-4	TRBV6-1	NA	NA	TGTGCCAGCAGCGGACTCAGGGACTCTAATGAAAAACTGTTTTTT	CASSGLRDSNEKLFF
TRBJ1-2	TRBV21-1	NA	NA	TGTGCCAGCACGCCGACAGGGGGTGGTCACTATGGCTACACCTTC	CASTPTGGGHYGYTF
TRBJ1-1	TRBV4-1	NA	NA	TGCGCCAGCAGCCAAGGTGGGCTTGGAACTGAAGCTTTCTTT	CASSQGGLGTEAFF
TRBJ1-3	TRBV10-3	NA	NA	TGTGCCATCACTGATGCGGGGGCGCGCGGAAACACCATATATTTT	CAITDAGARGNTIYF
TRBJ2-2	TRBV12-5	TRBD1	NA	TGTGCTAGTGGTTGGACAGGGGGCATTCCCGGGGAGCTGTTTTTT	CASGWTGGIPGELFF
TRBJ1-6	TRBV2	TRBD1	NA	TGTGCCAGCAGTGAGGGGCAGGGGGCGGCCTATAATTCACCCCTCCACTTT	CASSEGQGAAYNSPLHF
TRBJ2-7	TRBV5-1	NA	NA	TGCGCCAGCAGCTTGTTGGGGGGAGCTCGCTCCTACGAGCAGTACTTC	CASSLLGGARSYEQYF
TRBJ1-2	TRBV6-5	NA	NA	TGTGCCAGCAGTTACTCAGGGGCCAATAACTATGGCTACACCTTC	CASSYSGANNYGYTF
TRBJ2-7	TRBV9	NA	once	TGTGCCAGCAGCGAGGATCCTGGGGCAACCTACGAGCAGTACTTC	CASSEDPGATYEQYF
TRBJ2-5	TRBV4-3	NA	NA	TGCGCCAGCAGCCAAGAGGGAGCTAGCGCCCAAGAGACCCAGTACTTC	CASSQEGASAQETQYF
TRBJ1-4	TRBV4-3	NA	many	TGCGCCAGCAGCCAAGATCATTCCCTAGAAAAACTGTTTTTT	CASSQDHSLEKLFF
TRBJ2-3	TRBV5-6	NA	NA	TGTGCCAGCAGCTTGGCAGGGGCAGGATTGGTCCCAGATACGCAGTATTTT	CASSLAGAGLVPDTQYF
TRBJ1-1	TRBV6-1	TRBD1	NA	TGTGCCAGCAGTGAATTCACAGGGGAGACTGAAGCTTTCTTT	CASSEFTGETEAFF
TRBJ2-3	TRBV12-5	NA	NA	TGTGCTAGTGGAACGGCCCGGGGGGCCGACACAGATACGCAGTATTTT	CASGTARGADTDTQYF
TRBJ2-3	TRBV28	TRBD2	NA	TGTGCCAGCAGTGCGATAGCGGGGGGGGACGCAGATACGCAGTATTTT	CASSAIAGGDADTQYF
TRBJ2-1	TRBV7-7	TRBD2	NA	TGTGCTAGCAGCCCGAAGGCGCTAGCGGGGTACAATGAGCAGTTCTTC	CASSPKALAGYNEQFF
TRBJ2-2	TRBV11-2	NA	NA	TGTGCCAGCAGCTTAAGAGGTGTCTCCGGCGGGGAGCTGTTTTTT	CASSLRGVSGGELFF
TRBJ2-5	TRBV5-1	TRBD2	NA	TGCGCCAGCAGCCTCTCCGGGACTAGTGAAGAGACCCAGTACTTC	CASSLSGTSEETQYF
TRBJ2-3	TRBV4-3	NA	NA	TGCGCCAGCAGCTACTCGGGCAGGGAGGTAGATACGCAGTATTTT	CASSYSGREVDTQYF
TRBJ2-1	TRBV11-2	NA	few	TGTGCCAGCAGCTTAGATCGAGGAAATTCCAATGAGCAGTTCTTC	CASSLDRGNSNEQFF
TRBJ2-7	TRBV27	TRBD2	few	TGTGCCAGCAGTTTATTCGGGGGTTCAACTAGCGGCGAGCAGTACTTC	CASSLFGGSTSGEQYF
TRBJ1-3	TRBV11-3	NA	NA	TGTGCCAGCAGCCCCCGACAGGCCCCTGGAAACACCATATATTTT	CASSPRQAPGNTIYF
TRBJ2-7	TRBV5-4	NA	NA	TGTGCCAGCAGCTTTTCGGGGGACGGGCAGTACTTC	CASSFSGDGQYF
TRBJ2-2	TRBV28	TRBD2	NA	TGTGCCAGCAGTTTAACCTCGGGACTAGCGGGGGGGCGGGGCACCGGGGAGCTGTTTTTT	CASSLTSGLAGGRGTGELFF
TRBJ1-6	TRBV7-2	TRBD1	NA	TGTGCCAGCAGCTTAATGGCCCCCGGACAGGGTACTTCACCCCTCCACTTT	CASSLMAPGQGTSPLHF
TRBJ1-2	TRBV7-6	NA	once	TGTGCCAGCAGCTTAAACACAGCCTATGGCTACACCTTC	CASSLNTAYGYTF
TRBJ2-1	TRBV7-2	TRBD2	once	TGTGCCAGCAGCCTACTATTTTATCCCGGACTAGCGGGGGACAATGAGCAGTTCTTC	CASSLLFYPGLAGDNEQFF
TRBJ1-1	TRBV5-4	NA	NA	TGTGCCAGCAGCGAGAGGAGAAACCGAGACACTGAAGCTTTCTTT	CASSERRNRDTEAFF
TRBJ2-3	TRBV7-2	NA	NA	TGTGCCAGCAGCTTCAGGACTAGCACAGATACGCAGTATTTT	CASSFRTSTDTQYF
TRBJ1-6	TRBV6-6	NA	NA	TGTGCCAGCACGAGGGTGGGGAATTCACCCCTCCACTTT	CASTRVGNSPLHF
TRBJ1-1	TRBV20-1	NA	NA	TGCAGTGCTAGAAAAACAGAGGAAGCTTTCTTT	CSARKTEEAFF
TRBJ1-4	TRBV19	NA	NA	TGTGCCAGTAGTAATTCGGCAGGGAATGAAAAACTGTTTTTT	CASSNSAGNEKLFF
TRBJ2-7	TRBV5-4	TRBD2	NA	TGTGCCAGCAGCTTGGCCATTAGCGGGGGGTCTTCCTACGAGCAGTACTTC	CASSLAISGGSSYEQYF
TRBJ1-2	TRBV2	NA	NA	TGTGCCAGCAGAGCCAGGATGGGGGCGTTACACTATGGCTACACCTTC	CASRARMGALHYGYTF
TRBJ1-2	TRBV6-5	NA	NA	TGTGCCAGCACACCGAACCCGGCGGGCTATGGCTACACCTTC	CASTPNPAGYGYTF
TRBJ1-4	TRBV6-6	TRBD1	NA	TGTGCCAGCAGTCGGACAGGTGGTAATGAAAAACTGTTTTTT	CASSRTGGNEKLFF
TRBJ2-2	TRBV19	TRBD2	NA	TGTGCCAGTAGGAGCGGGGGTCCGGACACCGGGGAGCTGTTTTTT	CASRSGGPDTGELFF
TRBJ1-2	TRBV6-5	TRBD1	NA	TGTGCCAGCAGTTACGTCGACAGGGATTTCTATGGCTACACCTTC	CASSYVDRDFYGYTF